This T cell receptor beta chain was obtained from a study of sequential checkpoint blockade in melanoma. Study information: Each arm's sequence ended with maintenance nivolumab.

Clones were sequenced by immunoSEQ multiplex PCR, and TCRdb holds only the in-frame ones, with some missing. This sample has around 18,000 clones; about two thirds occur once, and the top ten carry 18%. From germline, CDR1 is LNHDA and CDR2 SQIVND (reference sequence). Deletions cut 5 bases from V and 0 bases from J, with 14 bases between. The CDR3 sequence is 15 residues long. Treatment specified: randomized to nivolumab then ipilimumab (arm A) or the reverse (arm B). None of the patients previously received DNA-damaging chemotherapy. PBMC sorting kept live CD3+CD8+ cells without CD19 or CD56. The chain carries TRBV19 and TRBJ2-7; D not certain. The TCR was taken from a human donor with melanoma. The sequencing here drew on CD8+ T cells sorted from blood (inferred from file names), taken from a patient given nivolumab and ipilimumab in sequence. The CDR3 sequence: CASSETASYSYEQYF. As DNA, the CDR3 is TGTGCCAGTAGTGAAACAGCCTCATACTCCTACGAGCAGTACTTC. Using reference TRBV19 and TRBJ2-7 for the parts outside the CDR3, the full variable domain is DGGITQSPKYLFRKEGQNVTLSCEQNLNHDAMYWYRQDPGQGLRLIYYSQIVNDFQKGDIAEGYSVSREKKESFPLTVTSAQKNPTAFYLCASSETASYSYEQYFGPGTRLTVT.